The sequence of this T cell receptor (beta chain) was determined in a study of monozygotic twins with cystic fibrosis. Measured with immunoSEQ multiplex PCR; TCRdb has only the in-frame clones, and not every one. The profile shows more than 9,500 clones, 75% to 85% of them singletons. The V end was cut by 0 bases, the J end by 1 base, with 12 bases between. The CDR3 is made up of 16 amino acids. CDR1 MNHNY and CDR2 SVGAGI come from the germline V gene (reference sequence). This clonotype originated in a man aged 18 to 29 with cystic fibrosis. The chain carries TRBV6-6 and TRBJ2-5; a possible D gene is TRBD1 (7 bases). Sequencing input: blood. The CDR3 spells CASSYSRGDSQETQYF. The CDR3 region has the DNA TGTGCCAGCAGTTACTCGCGCGGGGACAGCCAAGAGACCCAGTACTTC.